The present T cell receptor (beta chain) was sequenced within a study of blood T cell repertoires in COVID-19. V was cut by 0 bases and J by 4 bases, with 4 bases left in between. The length of the CDR3 is 13 residues. Clones were sequenced by immunoSEQ multiplex PCR, and TCRdb holds only the in-frame ones, with some missing. The data show about 210,000 clones, with 85% seen just once and approximately 19% held by the top ten. The chain employs TRBV12-3 or TRBV12-4 and TRBJ1-5; no firm D call. Material: PBMCs or T cells enriched from blood (not recorded which). The receptor was isolated from a man aged 35 to 55 who had recovered from COVID-19. Here the CDR3 reads CASSLAPNQPQHF. For the CDR3, the DNA is TGTGCCAGCAGTTTAGCCCCGAATCAGCCCCAGCATTTT.